The entry that follows covers one T cell receptor beta chain sequence. Its antigen is undetermined. Produced via immunoSEQ multiplex PCR; TCRdb's table is partial and in-frame only. The sample carries around 140,000 clones, roughly 88% recorded once. This record comes from a study of T cell responses to AZD1222 COVID-19 vaccine. At the level of the study: Second doses were pooled across both intervals (about 4 or about 12 weeks).

The CDR3 is made up of 15 amino acids. Unmatched junction bases numbered 0, after V lost 3 bases and J lost 0 bases. The germline gives CDR1 GTSNPN, CDR2 SVGIG (reference sequence). Study results and limitations: As reported, nearly half of all spike-specific TCRs target variant regions that are unmutated. Clonal diversity was possibly underestimated, and the donors were mostly white British, with more females. Researchers took repertoire samples only after the peak T cell response had come.

This TCR was sampled from an adult in good health. The sequencing used peripheral blood, collected on day 0 of AZD1222 vaccination. J is TRBJ2-3 and V is TRBV30; 13 bases map to TRBD2. The DNA for the CDR3 is TGTGCCTGGAGGGGACTAGCGGGGAGCACAGATACGCAGTATTTT. Its translation: CAWRGLAGSTDTQYF. Variable domain in full (rest from reference TRBV30 and TRBJ2-3): SQTIHQWPATLVQPVGSPLSLECTVEGTSNPNLYWYRQAAGRGLQLLFYSVGIGQISSEVPQNLSASRPQDRQFILSSKKLLLSDSGFYLCAWRGLAGSTDTQYFGPGTRLTVL.